These T cell receptor beta chains were read from a single sample in a study of blood T cells in healthy people across ages. TCRdb redid the calling of the 5' RACE reads with MiXCR, one entry per CDR3 protein. This repertoire shows more than 1,000,000 distinct CDR3 sequences, approximately 25% found once; its top ten account for around 0.75%. The same data also contributed to another study, on T cells of mothers and their children.

Specimen: blood. The receptors here all came from a girl aged 2-10 years in good health. CDR3s include the opening cysteine and the closing phenylalanine or tryptophan. A D gene is named only where the DNA matches it firmly. Where a row states a size, it is once, few, many or the class of an expanded clone; other rows omit it.

V gene	J gene	D gene	clone size	CDR3 protein	CDR3 DNA
TRBV5-1	TRBJ2-2	-	few	CASSLDRAPNTGELFF	TGCGCCAGCAGCTTGGACAGGGCGCCGAACACCGGGGAGCTGTTTTTT
TRBV9	TRBJ2-5	-	-	CASSRTGRVEETQHF	TGTGCCAGCAGCCGAACAGGGAGAGTGGAAGAGACCCAGCACTTC
TRBV28	TRBJ1-1	-	few	CASTLEGGPEAFF	TGTGCCAGCACCCTAGAGGGCGGGCCTGAAGCTTTCTTT
TRBV9	TRBJ2-7	-	-	CASSGGGKAYEQYF	TGTGCCAGCAGCGGTGGCGGGAAAGCATACGAGCAGTACTTC
TRBV12-3/TRBV12-4	TRBJ1-6	-	-	CASSIQYNSPLHF	TGTGCCAGCAGTATCCAGTATAATTCACCCCTCCACTTT
TRBV29-1	TRBJ2-5	-	few	CSGRQHETQYF	TGCAGCGGACGACAGCACGAGACCCAGTACTTC
TRBV7-8	TRBJ2-6	-	few	CASRRDGATNVLTF	TGTGCCAGCAGAAGGGACGGCGCGACCAACGTCCTGACTTTC
TRBV3-1	TRBJ2-1	-	-	CASSQSSNEQFF	TGTGCCAGCAGCCAGTCTTCCAATGAGCAGTTCTTC
TRBV7-3	TRBJ2-1	TRBD2	medium-sized	CASSLTSGILDEQFF	TGTGCCAGCTCTCTCACTAGCGGGATACTGGATGAGCAGTTCTTC
TRBV28	TRBJ2-7	-	-	CASTLGDHEQYF	TGTGCCAGCACCCTAGGGGACCACGAGCAGTACTTC
TRBV24-1	TRBJ2-5	TRBD1	few	CATSDAGQDQFWETQYF	TGTGCCACCAGTGATGCCGGACAGGACCAGTTTTGGGAGACCCAGTACTTC
TRBV15	TRBJ2-7	-	-	CATSRTGESNEQYF	TGTGCCACCAGCAGGACTGGGGAAAGCAACGAGCAGTACTTC
TRBV7-2	TRBJ2-5	-	-	CASSGSAPRETQYF	TGTGCCAGCAGCGGGTCGGCCCCGAGAGAGACCCAGTACTTC